These T cell receptor beta chains were read from a single sample in a study of cytomegalovirus exposure and HLA in healthy donors. The method was immunoSEQ multiplex PCR; TCRdb's version includes in-frame clones alone and lacks a portion of them. The table has some 180,000 clones, around 84% seen once. Material for sequencing was PBMCs. These receptors all stem from a middle-aged man in good health and CMV-seropositive. Each CDR3 is given with its conserved first and last residue. A D gene is named only where the DNA matches it firmly. Size is omitted from some rows. Given values are once, few, many or a class for expanded clones.

V gene	clone size	D gene	J gene	CDR3 protein	CDR3 DNA
TRBV5-1	few	.	TRBJ2-5	CASRPRTQGQETQYF	TGCGCCAGCAGACCTAGGACACAAGGCCAAGAGACCCAGTACTTC
TRBV2	.	TRBD2	TRBJ2-1	CASRGSSGGAYNEQFF	TGTGCCAGCAGGGGATCTAGCGGGGGAGCCTACAATGAGCAGTTCTTC
TRBV7-2	.	.	TRBJ2-5	CASSLTIGVQETQYF	TGTGCCAGCAGCTTAACGATCGGGGTGCAAGAGACCCAGTACTTC
TRBV6-4	few	.	TRBJ2-1	CASSADGSSYNEQFF	TGTGCCAGCAGCGCCGACGGGAGCTCCTACAATGAGCAGTTCTTC
TRBV9	.	TRBD2	TRBJ2-5	CASSVAQAGGLETQYF	TGTGCCAGCAGCGTAGCGCAAGCGGGGGGGCTGGAGACCCAGTACTTC
TRBV7-7	.	.	TRBJ2-1	CASSTGLTQAHEQFF	TGTGCCAGCAGCACCGGACTTACGCAGGCCCATGAGCAGTTCTTC
TRBV5-1	.	.	TRBJ2-3	CASSLDRRGDTQYF	TGCGCCAGCAGCTTGGACCGCCGAGGAGATACGCAGTATTTT
TRBV6-5	.	.	TRBJ2-6	CASSYWASGANVLTF	TGTGCCAGCAGTTACTGGGCCTCTGGGGCCAACGTCCTGACTTTC
TRBV7-9	.	.	TRBJ1-1	CASSPNNPGLAEAFF	TGTGCCAGCAGCCCGAATAACCCGGGTTTAGCTGAAGCTTTCTTT
TRBV6-1	few	TRBD2	TRBJ2-3	CASSRDYSTDTQYF	TGTGCCAGCAGTCGGGACTATAGCACAGATACGCAGTATTTT
TRBV5-1	.	TRBD1	TRBJ2-7	CASSLGDRGYEQYF	TGCGCCAGCAGCTTGGGGGACAGGGGCTACGAGCAGTACTTC
TRBV6-5	.	.	TRBJ2-2	CASTKQGGELFF	TGTGCCAGCACCAAGCAGGGGGGGGAGCTGTTTTTT
TRBV9	.	TRBD2	TRBJ2-1	CASSFRLAGYNEQFF	TGTGCCAGCAGCTTCAGACTAGCGGGGTACAATGAGCAGTTCTTC
TRBV4-2	.	TRBD2	TRBJ2-5	CASSQVGLAGGKETQYF	TGTGCCAGCAGCCAAGTCGGACTAGCGGGGGGAAAAGAGACCCAGTACTTC
TRBV29-1	.	TRBD2	TRBJ2-7	CSVEDLAGEQYF	TGCAGCGTTGAAGATTTAGCGGGCGAGCAGTACTTC
TRBV10-3	.	.	TRBJ1-1	CAISAGAGAFTEAFF	TGTGCCATCAGTGCCGGGGCAGGGGCTTTCACTGAAGCTTTCTTT
TRBV11-2	.	TRBD2	TRBJ2-5	CASSFGTSGRQETQYF	TGTGCCAGCAGCTTTGGGACTAGCGGGAGGCAAGAGACCCAGTACTTC
TRBV6-5	.	TRBD1	TRBJ1-6	CASSYAIAGGNSPLHF	TGTGCCAGCAGTTACGCGATTGCAGGGGGTAATTCACCCCTCCACTTT